This T cell receptor (beta chain) comes out of a study of lymphopenia after photon versus proton radiotherapy. Findings of the study overall: After lymphocyte nadir, photon-treated repertoires showed oligoclonal expansion, especially CD8+ Temra. Proton therapy kept repertoires fairly stable, unlike photons, which gained effector/memory cells. Larger post-nadir TCR diversity loss correlated inversely with survival in deceased patients.

This CDR3 spans 18 amino acids. The repertoire was sequenced with immunoSEQ multiplex PCR; TCRdb's copy has only in-frame clones and lacks some. The repertoire holds tens of thousands of clones, with around 90% as singletons. As for this clone: Its antigen is not known.

The TCR originated in a woman in her 70s with pancreatic cancer. Some clones in this sample may be carry-over from other donors' samples. The V call is TRBV21-1, the J call TRBJ1-4. TRBV21-1 is flagged as a pseudogene. The source material was peripheral blood, sampled from a patient treated with proton-based radiotherapy. The CDR3 region has the DNA TGTGCCAGCAGCAAAGTTGGGGTTTTTAAAAGAGATGATGAAAAACTGTTTTTT. Translating gives CASSKVGVFKRDDEKLFF.